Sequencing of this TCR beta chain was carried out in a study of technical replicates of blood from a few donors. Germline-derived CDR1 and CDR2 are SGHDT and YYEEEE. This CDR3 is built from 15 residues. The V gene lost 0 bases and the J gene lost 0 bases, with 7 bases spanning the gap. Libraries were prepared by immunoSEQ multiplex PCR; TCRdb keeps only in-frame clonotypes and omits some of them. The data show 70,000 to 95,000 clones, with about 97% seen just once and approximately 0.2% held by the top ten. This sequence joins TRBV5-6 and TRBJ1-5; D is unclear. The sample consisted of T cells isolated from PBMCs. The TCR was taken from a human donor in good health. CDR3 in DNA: TGTGCCAGCAGCTTGGGAGGGATTAGCAATCAGCCCCAGCATTTT. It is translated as CASSLGGISNQPQHF.